One sample yielded the 22 T cell receptor beta chains listed below, sequenced in a study of T cells in localized non-small cell lung cancer. Here immunoSEQ multiplex PCR was the method, and the copy in TCRdb shows in-frame clones only, minus some. This table has some 1,000 clones, about 19% appearing once. Specimen: normal lung tissue next to the tumor, collected before any cancer treatment. The source of these receptors is a female donor aged 60 or older with stage II squamous cell lung carcinoma.

The chain carries TRBV19 and TRBJ1-5; D is perhaps TRBD1 (6 bases). The CDR3 has 13 amino acids. The V and J ends lost 5 bases and 5 bases respectively, with 10 bases between them. Germline V lookup: CDR1 LNHDA, CDR2 SQIVND (reference sequence). This CDR3 is CASSQGIHQPQHF. Here the CDR3 DNA reads TGTGCCAGTAGTCAGGGGATCCATCAGCCCCAGCATTTT.

The V call is TRBV12-5, the J call TRBJ1-1; TRBD1 matches at 7 bases. The V gene's germline CDR1 is LGHNT and CDR2 FRNRAP. CDR3 length: 14 residues. The chain's CDR3 is CASGVTGANTEAFF. For the CDR3, the DNA is TGTGCCAGCGGGGTTACAGGGGCCAACACTGAAGCTTTCTTT.

By share, this clone ranks as medium-sized. The chain carries TRBV28 and TRBJ1-5; D unresolved. Per germline, CDR1 MDHEN and CDR2 SYDVKM. Trimming cost V 3 bases and J 1 base, with 10 bases left between them. The CDR3 totals 15 residues. The CDR3: CASSFSDGSNQPQHF. DNA of the CDR3: TGTGCCAGCAGTTTTAGCGATGGAAGCAATCAGCCCCAGCATTTT.

In its sample, this clone was seen a few times. The DNA for the CDR3 is TGTGCCTCTCGATCGGGGGGCCCTGGAAACACCATATATTTT. Its protein product is CASRSGGPGNTIYF. The chain recombines TRBV30 with TRBJ1-3, with a tentative D call TRBD1 (6 bases). Germline V gene data show CDR1 as GTSNPN and CDR2 as SVGIG (reference sequence). Trimming cost V 7 bases and J 2 bases, with 15 bases left between them. This CDR3 contains 14 residues.

In this sample, this clone turned up a few times. The chain uses TRBV9 and TRBJ2-7; TRBD1 aligns across 8 bases. The germline V gene encodes CDR1 SGDLS and CDR2 YYNGEE. The CDR3 is made up of 15 amino acids. The J segment lost 3 bases and the V segment lost 1 base, leaving 6 bases of the junction unmatched. CDR3 sequence: CASSVTPDRDYEQYF. As DNA, the CDR3 is TGTGCCAGCAGCGTAACCCCGGACAGGGACTACGAGCAGTACTTC.

Comments on this clone: Other DNA sequences from this sample encode an identical CDR3 as well. J is TRBJ1-1 and V is TRBV6-8, with 7 bases matching TRBD1. Germline CDR1 and CDR2: MNHGY and SAAAGT. This CDR3 comprises 12 residues. Trimming removed 6 bases from V and 5 bases from J; junction bases left unmatched: 3. This CDR3 is CASRTGLTEAFF. The CDR3 DNA is TGTGCCAGCAGGACAGGGTTGACTGAAGCTTTCTTT.

This clone occurred a few times. The chain joins TRBV11-3 to TRBJ2-2; 9 positions match TRBD1. The CDR3 is 15 residues long. With 3 bases clipped from V and 3 bases from J, the junction kept 2 bases outside the gene matches. Germline-derived CDR1 and CDR2 are SGHNT and YENEEA. CDR3 in amino acids: CASSLWDRDTGELFF. Written as DNA, the CDR3 is TGTGCCAGCAGCTTGTGGGACAGGGACACCGGGGAGCTGTTTTTT.

This clone is termed medium-sized. This chain uses TRBV11-3 with TRBJ2-5, with TRBD2 matching over 11 bases. CDR3 length: 16 amino acids. Germline V gene sequence: CDR1 SGHNT, CDR2 YENEEA. V dropped 6 bases and J dropped 1; count of bases not matched to a gene: 7. The CDR3 DNA follows: TGTGCCAGCAGATCAGGACTAGCGGGCCTCCAAGAGACCCAGTACTTC. Its translation: CASRSGLAGLQETQYF.

This sequence joins TRBV14 and TRBJ2-7; D is undetermined. V was shortened by 0 bases and J by 3 bases, with 3 bases between the two germline ends. The CDR3 contains 12 residues. CDR1 is SGHDN and CDR2 is FVKESK in the germline V gene. The CDR3 reads CASSQEGYEQYF. The CDR3 nucleotides read TGTGCCAGCAGCCAAGAGGGCTACGAGCAGTACTTC.

This clone was picked up a small number of times. This chain links TRBV18 with TRBJ2-7; perhaps TRBD2 as D (6 bases). The CDR3 contains 14 residues. The V end lost 2 bases, the J end lost 4 bases, and 12 bases lay between the germline ends. Germline V gives CDR1 KGHSH, CDR2 LQKENI. The CDR3 DNA follows: TGTGCCAGCTCACCAGGCGGGGCCGCTTACGAGCAGTACTTC. Translated, it gives CASSPGGAAYEQYF.

Relative to its sample, this clone is large. The chain joins TRBV6-8 to TRBJ1-1, with a weak D call TRBD1 (5 bases). Per the germline V gene, CDR1 is MNHGY and CDR2 is SAAAGT. The V end lost 6 bases, the J end lost 1 base, and 12 bases lay between the germline ends. The CDR3 is 14 residues long. CDR3: CASSWGRENTEAFF. The CDR3 region has the DNA TGTGCCAGCAGCTGGGGACGGGAGAACACTGAAGCTTTCTTT.

This chain links TRBV11-3 with TRBJ1-1; a possible D gene is TRBD1 (6 bases). The CDR3 covers 16 residues. Germline CDR1 and CDR2: SGHNT and YENEEA. V was pared by 3 bases and J by 2 bases, with 16 bases between. This chain's CDR3 is CASSLPSTGINTEAFF. In DNA form, the CDR3 reads TGTGCCAGCAGCTTGCCTTCGACAGGAATTAACACTGAAGCTTTCTTT.

This clone was observed a few times. CDR3 nucleotides: TGTGCCAGCAGTGAACCGGGAGGTGTTGGGCCCCAGCATTTT. It codes for CASSEPGGVGPQHF. The chain has TRBV6-1 and TRBJ1-5; no reliable D call. Germline V gives CDR1 MNHNS, CDR2 SASEGT. V dropped 2 bases and J dropped 9 bases, with 14 bases sitting between them. This CDR3 is 14 amino acids long.

Sample share makes this clone medium-sized. This chain connects TRBV11-3 to TRBJ1-1; 8 positions match TRBD1. V gave up 4 bases and J gave up 1 base; unmatched junction bases: 2. Germline assignment: CDR1 SGHNT and CDR2 YENEEA. The CDR3 sequence is 14 residues long. CDR3 sequence reads: CASSSGTGNTEAFF. CDR3 nucleotide sequence: TGTGCCAGCAGCTCAGGGACAGGGAACACTGAAGCTTTCTTT.

The chain is built from TRBV5-1 and TRBJ2-7, with 9 positions matching TRBD1. The CDR3 spans 15 residues. The trim removed 4 bases at V and 3 bases at J, leaving 8 bases unmatched. Germline V gene sequence: CDR1 SGHRS, CDR2 YFSETQ. DNA for the CDR3: TGCGCCAGCAGCCTAGGGACAGGGAACTACTACGAGCAGTACTTC. This codes for CASSLGTGNYYEQYF.

This clone is classed as large. The rearrangement uses TRBV5-1 and TRBJ1-1; D is perhaps TRBD1 (5 bases). The V end was cut by 3 bases, the J end by 1 base, with 16 bases between. This CDR3 is 16 amino acids long. Per germline, CDR1 SGHRS and CDR2 YFSETQ. Here the CDR3 reads CASSSGQPTSNTEAFF. CDR3 nucleotides: TGCGCCAGCAGCTCAGGGCAGCCAACATCGAACACTGAAGCTTTCTTT.

The chain links TRBV30 to TRBJ1-3; D gene uncertain. Germline lookup yields CDR1 GTSNPN and CDR2 SVGIG (reference sequence). There are 13 residues in the CDR3. Trimming took 4 bases from V and 0 from J, leaving 7 bases between them. The CDR3 sequence: CAWNDLSGNTIYF. The CDR3 coding sequence is TGTGCCTGGAACGATCTCTCTGGAAACACCATATATTTT.

This sequence joins TRBV18 and TRBJ1-4, with D uncertain. Germline V gene lookup returns CDR1 KGHSH and CDR2 LQKENI. The V end lost 4 bases, the J end lost 8 bases, and 11 bases lay between the germline ends. This CDR3 is built from 13 residues. The CDR3: CASSLSGYEKLFF. CDR3 nucleotides: TGTGCCAGCTCACTATCCGGGTACGAAAAACTGTTTTTT.

This clone counts as large. The chain joins TRBV19 to TRBJ1-1, with 9 bases aligning to TRBD1. Trimming took 5 bases from V and 4 from J; bases not matched to a gene: 2. The CDR3 has 13 amino acids. Germline CDR1 LNHDA, CDR2 SQIVND (reference sequence). The CDR3 DNA follows: TGTGCCAGTAGTTCGACAGGGGGCACTGAAGCTTTCTTT. This encodes CASSSTGGTEAFF.

The chain has TRBV11-3 and TRBJ2-5; TRBD1 matches at 8 bases. This CDR3 spans 16 amino acids. With 3 bases clipped from V and 3 bases from J, the junction kept 9 bases outside the gene matches. CDR1 is SGHNT and CDR2 is YENEEA in the germline V gene. The CDR3 loop is CASSFSKGQGEETQYF. The CDR3 DNA reads as TGTGCCAGCAGCTTTTCTAAAGGACAGGGAGAAGAGACCCAGTACTTC.

The V call is TRBV28, the J call TRBJ1-5; 10 bases are shared with TRBD1. The ends lost 7 bases at V and 5 bases at J; junction bases unmatched: 11. Germline CDR1 is MDHEN and CDR2 is SYDVKM. This CDR3 region has 16 residues. The CDR3 DNA follows: TGTGCCAGCACTCCATCGGGACAGGGGATCGATCAGCCCCAGCATTTT. This gives the protein CASTPSGQGIDQPQHF. Variable domain in full (rest from reference TRBV28 and TRBJ1-5): DVKVTQSSRYLVKRTGEKVFLECVQDMDHENMFWYRQDPGLGLRLIYFSYDVKMKEKGDIPEGYSVSREKKERFSLILESASTNQTSMYLCASTPSGQGIDQPQHFGDGTRLSIL.

The J gene is TRBJ2-1, the V gene TRBV6-8; 12 bases line up with TRBD2. Germline V CDR1 and CDR2: MNHGY, SAAAGT. There are 15 residues in the CDR3. The V segment lost 5 bases and the J segment 7 bases; nucleotides outside the gene matches: 6. DNA of the CDR3: TGTGCCAGCAGTGATCTAGCGGGAGGGCCTAATGAGCAGTTCTTC. Residues: CASSDLAGGPNEQFF.